Given below is one TCR beta chain in context. The antigen remains unidentified. This record comes from a study of OX40 agonist ivuxolimab in advanced cancers. TCRdb's table, derived via immunoSEQ multiplex PCR, lists solely in-frame clones and lacks some. The sample yields roughly 70,000 clones, around 83% seen once. Points from the study as a whole: Doses of 0.1 to 3.0 mg/kg were accompanied by clonal expansion of CD4+ and CD8+ blood T cells by week 6.

The CDR3 runs 14 residues. Per the germline V gene, CDR1 is SGHRS and CDR2 is YFSETQ. V lost 1 base and J 2 bases, leaving 9 bases between the germline ends. The rearrangement links TRBV5-1 to TRBJ1-1; D uncertain. This material consisted of CD4+ or CD8+ T cells sorted from blood, taken in a trial of the OX40 agonist ivuxolimab. The TCR originated in an adult with an advanced solid tumor such as melanoma, head and neck, liver or kidney cancer. The CDR3 DNA reads TGCGCCAGCAGCTTGATGGGAAGTAACACTGAAGCTTTCTTT. Translation: CASSLMGSNTEAFF.